The 14 T cell receptor beta chains below all came from one sample that was sequenced in a study of graft-versus-host responses after intestinal transplantation. Sequencing used immunoSEQ multiplex PCR; TCRdb keeps in-frame clones, though not all of them. The table records about 120,000 clones, 80% to 95% of them present only once. Antigen specificity for these receptors is unknown. The sample consisted of unstimulated CD4+ T cells sorted from spleen or lymph node cells, taken before intestinal transplant. The receptor source for this set is a human donor who received an intestinal transplant.

The V call is TRBV7-2, the J call TRBJ2-5; no reliable D call. The CDR3 extends over 14 amino acids. Between the trimmed V and J ends, which lost 4 bases and 2 bases, there was a span of 11 bases. CDR1 and CDR2 (germline): SGHTA, FQGNSA. In DNA form, the CDR3 reads TGTGCCAGCAGCTCGAATGGGCTACAAGAGACCCAGTACTTC. This sequence encodes CASSSNGLQETQYF. The variable domain in full, with the rest retrieved from reference TRBV7-2 and TRBJ2-5, is GAGVSQSPSNKVTEKGKDVELRCDPISGHTALYWYRQSLGQGLEFLIYFQGNSAPDKSGLPSDRFSAERTGGSVSTLTIQRTQQEDSAVYLCASSSNGLQETQYFGPGTRLLVL.

This clone was recorded once. The rearrangement links TRBV18 to TRBJ2-2; 14 bases are shared with TRBD2. Germline CDR1 KGHSH, CDR2 LQKENI. The CDR3 totals 17 residues. After removal of 3 bases from V and 4 bases from J, the junction contained 4 bases not matched to a gene. This CDR3 reads CASSPGLAGVFTGELFF. CDR3 DNA sequence: TGTGCCAGCTCACCGGGACTAGCGGGAGTTTTCACCGGGGAGCTGTTTTTT.

This sequence joins TRBV9 and TRBJ1-6; D remains ambiguous. Germline V gene lookup returns CDR1 SGDLS and CDR2 YYNGEE. Deletions cut 7 bases from V and 2 bases from J, with 13 bases between. The CDR3 runs to 15 residues. This CDR3 reads CASGSLGTYNSPLHF. The CDR3 nucleotides are TGTGCCAGCGGTTCTCTAGGGACCTATAATTCACCCCTCCACTTT. Based on the CDR3 plus reference TRBV9 and TRBJ1-6, the full variable domain is DSGVTQTPKHLITATGQRVTLRCSPRSGDLSVYWYQQSLDQGLQFLIQYYNGEERAKGNILERFSAQQFPDLHSELNLSSLELGDSALYFCASGSLGTYNSPLHFGNGTRLTVT.

The CDR3 sequence is CASSYRGQETQYF. CDR3 coding DNA: TGTGCCAGCAGCTACCGGGGCCAAGAGACCCAGTACTTC. The chain carries TRBV7-9 and TRBJ2-5, with D tentatively TRBD2 (5 bases). Germline loops: CDR1 SEHNR, CDR2 FQNEAQ (reference sequence). The V end was cut by 4 bases, the J end by 1 base, with 7 bases between. The CDR3 spans 13 residues.

The rearrangement uses TRBV28 and TRBJ2-7; 7 bases map to TRBD1. The CDR3 contains 15 residues. Germline values: CDR1 MDHEN, CDR2 SYDVKM. Losses at the gene ends were 2 bases for V and 1 base for J; bases not matched to a gene: 5. The CDR3 here is CASSLAGTASYEQYF. The CDR3 region has the DNA TGTGCCAGCAGTTTAGCCGGGACAGCTTCCTACGAGCAGTACTTC.

The chain is built from TRBV27 and TRBJ2-7; no clear D. The CDR3 totals 12 residues. Trimming cost V 5 bases and J 2 bases, with 7 bases left between them. Germline assignment: CDR1 MNHEY and CDR2 SMNVEV (reference sequence). The CDR3 sequence: CASSTPPYEQYF. For the CDR3, the DNA is TGTGCCAGCAGTACCCCTCCCTACGAGCAGTACTTC.

V is TRBV5-1 and J is TRBJ1-4; no reliable D call. Trimming shortened V by 4 bases and J by 7 bases, and 14 bases separated the two germline ends. Germline CDR1 and CDR2: SGHRS and YFSETQ. The CDR3 loop spans 14 amino acids. The CDR3 here is CASSPMDVGEKLFF. CDR3 coding DNA: TGCGCCAGCAGCCCTATGGACGTCGGTGAAAAACTGTTTTTT.

This chain links TRBV30 with TRBJ2-2, with D maybe TRBD2 (5 bases). The germline gives CDR1 GTSNPN, CDR2 SVGIG (reference sequence). V lost 0 bases to trimming and J lost 7 bases, with 9 bases between them. The CDR3 contains 13 residues. In nucleotides, the CDR3 is TGTGCCTGGAGTGTAGGCCGGGGCGGGGAGCTGTTTTTT. Translated: CAWSVGRGGELFF. The full variable domain, completed using reference TRBV30 and TRBJ2-2, is SQTIHQWPATLVQPVGSPLSLECTVEGTSNPNLYWYRQAAGRGLQLLFYSVGIGQISSEVPQNLSASRPQDRQFILSSKKLLLSDSGFYLCAWSVGRGGELFFGEGSRLTVL.

This chain joins TRBV6-1 and TRBJ2-1; 8 bases align to TRBD2. V lost 6 bases and J lost 5; bases outside the gene matches: 6. Per germline, CDR1 MNHNS and CDR2 SASEGT. CDR3 length: 14 amino acids. The DNA for the CDR3 is TGTGCCAGCAGGACCGGAGCGGGGGACAATGAGCAGTTCTTC. This sequence encodes CASRTGAGDNEQFF.

This clone showed up just a few times. The CDR3 here is CASSSSGGNYGYTF. CDR3 nucleotides: TGTGCCAGCAGTTCGTCAGGGGGCAACTATGGCTACACCTTC. The V call is TRBV6-5, the J call TRBJ1-2; 8 bases match TRBD1. The CDR3 spans 14 residues. V gave up 4 bases and J gave up 2 bases; unmatched junction bases: 3. CDR1 is MNHEY, CDR2 SVGAGI, per germline.

The chain uses TRBV7-2 and TRBJ2-1; D possibly corresponds to TRBD1 (5 bases). Germline values: CDR1 SGHTA, CDR2 FQGNSA. The ends were cut back, 6 bases at V and 2 bases at J, with 14 bases in the middle. CDR3 length: 15 residues. This CDR3 reads CASSSGLTAYNEQFF. CDR3 nucleotide sequence: TGTGCCAGCAGTTCAGGGTTGACGGCCTACAATGAGCAGTTCTTC.

The chain links TRBV18 to TRBJ2-5, with D possibly matching TRBD1 (6 bases). The CDR3 spans 14 residues. CDR1 is KGHSH, CDR2 LQKENI, per germline. Trimming pared 4 bases from V and 5 bases from J, leaving 14 bases between. The CDR3 sequence: CASSRQQGGETQYF. As DNA, the CDR3 is TGTGCCAGCTCACGTCAACAGGGTGGGGAGACCCAGTACTTC.

This clone was detected only a few times. The V and J genes are TRBV18 and TRBJ2-1; perhaps TRBD1 as D (5 bases). Trimming shortened V by 4 bases and J by 7 bases, and 8 bases separated the two germline ends. Germline V CDR1 and CDR2: KGHSH, LQKENI. The CDR3 totals 12 residues. CDR3 loop: CASSQGWNEQFF. In nucleotides, the CDR3 is TGTGCCAGCTCACAGGGGTGGAATGAGCAGTTCTTC.

V and J are TRBV28 and TRBJ2-1, with TRBD2 as a possible D gene (6 bases). The CDR3 loop spans 18 amino acids. CDR1 and CDR2 from the germline V gene are MDHEN and SYDVKM. V lost 4 bases and J 0 bases, leaving 19 bases between the germline ends. The CDR3 is CASSSRLVRGLSYNEQFF. In nucleotides, the CDR3 is TGTGCCAGCAGTTCCCGACTAGTAAGGGGCCTCTCCTACAATGAGCAGTTCTTC.